The clone carrying this TCR beta chain was counted only a few times. What it recognizes is unknown. The data are from a study of T cell repertoires in cytomegalovirus infection. Study in general: Recently identified HLA-C-restricted CMV epitopes were used, and well-studied HLA-B-restricted CMV epitopes were used as well. CMV infection together with matching HLA type was indicated by public TCR beta signatures.

TCRdb re-analysed the reads in MiXCR, keeping a single row per CDR3 protein. Here the sample spans 50,000 or so distinct CDR3 sequences, over 15% being singletons. V lost 4 bases and J lost 0, with 10 bases in between. The CDR3 has 15 amino acids. Germline V gene lookup returns CDR1 SNHLY and CDR2 FYNNEI. Material: CD8+ T cells from cultured PBMCs, obtained from culture after CMV antigen stimulation. The sequence was obtained from a human donor in good health (CMV status not recorded). Some clones in this sample may be carry-over from other donors' samples. The rearrangement uses TRBV2 and TRBJ2-1; D perhaps matches TRBD2 (6 bases). Here the CDR3 reads CASSGRLVSYNEQFF. For the CDR3, the DNA is TGTGCCAGCAGTGGGAGACTAGTCTCCTACAATGAGCAGTTCTTC.